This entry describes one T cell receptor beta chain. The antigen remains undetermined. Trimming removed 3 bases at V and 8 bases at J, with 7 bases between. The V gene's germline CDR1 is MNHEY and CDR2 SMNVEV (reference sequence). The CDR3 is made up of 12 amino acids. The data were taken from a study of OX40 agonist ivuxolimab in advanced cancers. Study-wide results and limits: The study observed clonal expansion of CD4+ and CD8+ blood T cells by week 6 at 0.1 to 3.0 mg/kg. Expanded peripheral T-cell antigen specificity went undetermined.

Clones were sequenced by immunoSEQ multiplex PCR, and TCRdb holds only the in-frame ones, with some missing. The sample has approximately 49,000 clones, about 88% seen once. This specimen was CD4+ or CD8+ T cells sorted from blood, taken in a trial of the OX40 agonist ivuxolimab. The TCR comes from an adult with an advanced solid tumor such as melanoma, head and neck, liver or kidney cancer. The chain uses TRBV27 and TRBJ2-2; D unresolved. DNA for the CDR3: TGTGCCAGCAGTTTGCCGAGGGGGGAGCTGTTTTTT. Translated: CASSLPRGELFF.